The present T cell receptor beta chain was sequenced within a study of blood T cell repertoires in COVID-19. Overall study context: PBMCs, B-cell-depleted T cells, or T cells were the source of the cDNA or gDNA that made up the material.

The CDR3 extends over 19 amino acids. The repertoire was sequenced with immunoSEQ multiplex PCR; TCRdb's copy has only in-frame clones and lacks some. The sample has some 500,000 clones, approximately 90% seen once; the top ten hold approximately 1.8%. The chain uses TRBV21-1 and TRBJ2-3; the table's TRBD2 call for D was not verified on the DNA. TRBV21-1 is marked as a pseudogene. The sequence came from a woman in her 40s who had recovered from COVID-19. Sequencing used PBMCs or T cells enriched from blood (not recorded which). The chain's CDR3 is CASSKFEGKNLTSTDTQYF. The CDR3 DNA follows: TGTGCCAGCAGCAAATTTGAGGGAAAAAACCTTACTAGCACAGATACGCAGTATTTT.